These T cell receptor beta chains were read from a single sample in a study of shared clonotypes between healthy human individuals. TCRdb's copy holds only in-frame clones and misses some; the assay was immunoSEQ multiplex PCR. The sample consists of about 700,000 clones, about 91% of them appearing once. Sequencing input: naive CD8+ T cells sorted from blood. These receptors were obtained from a man aged 25-45 years in good health. Each CDR3 is given with its conserved first and last residue. Fields, in order: J gene, CDR3 length, D gene, V gene, clone size, CDR3 protein, CDR3 DNA. A D gene is named only where the DNA matches it firmly. Not every row has a clone size; where given, it reads once, few, many or a size class.

>TRBJ2-3|14|NA|TRBV19|NA
CASSLPDRTDTQYF
TGTGCCAGTAGTCTTCCTGACAGGACAGATACGCAGTATTTT
>TRBJ1-4|16|NA|TRBV15|NA
CATADGGRGLGEKLFF
TGTGCCACCGCGGACGGGGGGCGGGGGCTGGGCGAAAAACTGTTTTTT
>TRBJ1-1|17|NA|TRBV5-1|NA
CASSLIPAPGVNTEAFF
TGCGCCAGCAGCTTGATACCTGCGCCTGGGGTGAACACTGAAGCTTTCTTT
>TRBJ2-1|17|TRBD2|TRBV7-2|NA
CASSPPPDLKRGNEQFF
TGTGCCAGCAGCCCACCCCCTGACCTCAAGCGGGGCAATGAGCAGTTCTTC
>TRBJ2-3|17|TRBD1|TRBV11-3|NA
CASSLRQGALGTDTQYF
TGTGCCAGCAGCTTACGGCAGGGGGCTCTGGGTACAGATACGCAGTATTTT
>TRBJ2-3|17|NA|TRBV28|NA
CASSSFLQGRGTDTQYF
TGTGCCAGCAGTTCCTTCCTACAGGGTCGGGGCACAGATACGCAGTATTTT
>TRBJ2-7|14|TRBD2|TRBV5-1|NA
CASSESGGHYEQYF
TGCGCCAGCAGTGAGAGCGGGGGACACTACGAGCAGTACTTC
>TRBJ1-2|15|TRBD1|TRBV29-1|NA
CSVEDLPATGYGYTF
TGCAGCGTTGAAGATCTTCCCGCGACAGGGTATGGCTACACCTTC
>TRBJ2-7|15|NA|TRBV9|once
CASSPSSISSYEQYF
TGTGCCAGCAGCCCCTCAAGTATCAGCTCCTACGAGCAGTACTTC
>TRBJ1-2|13|NA|TRBV27|NA
CASTSGYGDGYTF
TGTGCCAGCACCTCAGGGTATGGAGATGGCTACACCTTC
>TRBJ1-1|15|TRBD1|TRBV19|NA
CASSQSRTGGLEAFF
TGTGCCAGTAGCCAATCCCGTACAGGGGGTTTAGAAGCTTTCTTT
>TRBJ2-1|17|TRBD2|TRBV29-1|NA
CSVEVAGGPGMDNEQFF
TGCAGCGTTGAAGTGGCGGGAGGGCCTGGAATGGACAATGAGCAGTTCTTC
>TRBJ1-1|11|NA|TRBV29-1|few
CSVVERTEAFF
TGCAGCGTTGTAGAGAGGACTGAAGCTTTCTTT
>TRBJ2-1|16|TRBD2|TRBV28|NA
CASSGLAGGRYNEQFF
TGTGCCAGCAGCGGACTAGCGGGAGGGAGGTACAATGAGCAGTTCTTC
>TRBJ2-2|15|NA|TRBV13|NA
CASSRQGLNTGELFF
TGTGCCAGCAGCCGTCAGGGGTTGAACACCGGGGAGCTGTTTTTT
>TRBJ1-1|14|NA|TRBV6-1|NA
CASSDRAGWTEAFF
TGTGCCAGCAGTGATAGGGCAGGGTGGACTGAAGCTTTCTTT
>TRBJ1-1|12|NA|TRBV5-5|NA
CASSFYDTEAFF
TGTGCCAGCAGCTTTTATGACACTGAAGCTTTCTTT
>TRBJ2-5|13|TRBD1|TRBV9|NA
CASSTRTGETQYF
TGTGCCAGCAGCACGAGGACAGGGGAGACCCAGTACTTC
>TRBJ1-1|13|NA|TRBV30|NA
CAWSVQGVAEAFF
TGTGCCTGGAGTGTACAGGGTGTGGCTGAAGCTTTCTTT
>TRBJ2-3|13|NA|TRBV4-2|NA
CASRPSNTDTQYF
TGTGCCAGCAGACCCTCAAACACAGATACGCAGTATTTT
>TRBJ2-5|14|NA|TRBV5-1|NA
CASSLVTGRETQYF
TGCGCCAGCAGCTTGGTGACAGGGAGGGAGACCCAGTACTTC
>TRBJ2-3|15|TRBD2|TRBV27|NA
CASRGLAETTDTQYF
TGTGCCAGCAGGGGACTAGCGGAGACCACAGATACGCAGTATTTT
>TRBJ1-1|12|NA|TRBV11-2|NA
CASSKGMTEAFF
TGTGCCAGCAGCAAGGGTATGACTGAAGCTTTCTTT